The 22 T cell receptor beta chains in this list originate from one sample, sequenced in a study of CD8 T cells in Susac syndrome. An amount of RNA that ranged from roughly 0.5 to 1 ug was reverse transcribed with random hexamers. TCRdb called the immunoSEQ multiplex PCR reads again in MiXCR, with one record for every CDR3 protein. This table has roughly 80,000 distinct CDR3 sequences, approximately 94% appearing once. Material for sequencing was CD8+ T cells from PBMCs. All receptors derive from a human donor in good health.

The J gene is TRBJ2-5, the V gene TRBV7-8; D is unresolved. Per germline, CDR1 SGHVS and CDR2 FQNEAQ. V lost 7 bases, J lost 7 bases, and 10 bases lay in between. CDR3 length: 11 amino acids. Here the CDR3 reads CASTRLGTQYF. CDR3 DNA: TGTGCCAGCACCCGCCTCGGGACCCAGTACTTC.

This chain uses TRBV16 with TRBJ1-1; D remains ambiguous. CDR1 and CDR2 (germline): KGHSY, FQNENV. The CDR3 extends over 12 amino acids. Trimming removed 4 bases from V and 1 base from J, with 4 bases in between. Here the CDR3 reads CASSPTNTEAFF. The CDR3 DNA follows: TGTGCCAGCAGCCCCACGAACACTGAAGCTTTCTTT. Full variable domain (remainder filled in from reference TRBV16 and TRBJ1-1): GEEVAQTPKHLVRGEGQKAKLYCAPIKGHSYVFWYQQVLKNEFKFLISFQNENVFDETGMPKERFSAKCLPNSPCSLEIQATKLEDSAVYFCASSPTNTEAFFGQGTRLTVV.

The chain links TRBV7-9 to TRBJ2-5, with 7 bases lining up with TRBD1. This CDR3 contains 17 residues. The junction had 13 bases not matched to a gene; V was cut back by 3 bases and J by 3 bases. Germline values: CDR1 SEHNR, CDR2 FQNEAQ (reference sequence). This chain's CDR3 is CASSLTRTGTVEETQYF. CDR3 sequence (DNA): TGTGCCAGCAGCTTGACACGCACCGGGACAGTAGAAGAGACCCAGTACTTC.

The chain has TRBV4-1 and TRBJ2-5; D is undetermined. The CDR3 covers 14 residues. Germline V gene data show CDR1 as MGHRA and CDR2 as YSYEKL. Between the trimmed V and J ends, which lost 2 bases and 4 bases, there was a span of 11 bases. The DNA of the CDR3 is TGCGCCAGCAGCCAATCCCGACTGTTAGAGACCCAGTACTTC. Translated, it gives CASSQSRLLETQYF.

The chain couples TRBV6-5 to TRBJ2-3, with D perhaps given as TRBD1 or TRBD2 (5 bases each). Looked up from germline, CDR1 is MNHEY and CDR2 is SVGAGI. V was shortened by 2 bases and J by 0 bases, with 18 bases between the two germline ends. The CDR3 runs 18 residues. Written as DNA, the CDR3 is TGTGCCAGCAGTTACACCCCGGGACGGCGAAGTAGCACAGATACGCAGTATTTT. As protein: CASSYTPGRRSSTDTQYF.

This rearrangement joins TRBV20-1 to TRBJ1-2, with a possible D match to TRBD1 (6 bases). The CDR3 is made up of 11 amino acids. Germline V gene sequence: CDR1 DFQATT, CDR2 SNEGSKA (reference sequence). V was pared by 6 bases and J by 8 bases, with 13 bases between. CDR3 DNA: TGCAGTGCCGGGACACGTGTAGGCTACACCTTC. As protein: CSAGTRVGYTF.

The rearrangement uses TRBV5-4 and TRBJ2-1; 11 bases agree with TRBD1. CDR1 is SGHNT and CDR2 is YYREEE in the germline V gene (reference sequence). With 6 bases clipped from V and 4 bases from J, the junction kept 6 bases outside the gene matches. This CDR3 spans 15 amino acids. CDR3 nucleotides: TGTGCCAGCACACCCCGGGACAGGGGGTACAATGAGCAGTTCTTC. This codes for CASTPRDRGYNEQFF. Filled out from reference TRBV5-4 and TRBJ2-1, the complete variable domain reads ETGVTQSPTHLIKTRGQQVTLRCSSQSGHNTVSWYQQALGQGPQFIFQYYREEENGRGNFPPRFSGLQFPNYSSELNVNALELDDSALYLCASTPRDRGYNEQFFGPGTRLTVL.

This chain links TRBV20-1 with TRBJ1-1, with D possibly TRBD1 on 6 matching bases. V was shortened by 6 bases and J by 0 bases, with 11 bases between the two germline ends. The CDR3 spans 13 residues. Germline CDR1 reads DFQATT; CDR2 reads SNEGSKA (reference sequence). CDR3 in DNA: TGCAGTGCGAGGGGGACGATGAACACTGAAGCTTTCTTT. It is translated as CSARGTMNTEAFF.

This chain links TRBV27 with TRBJ2-1; 13 bases match TRBD2. Germline V lookup: CDR1 MNHEY, CDR2 SMNVEV (reference sequence). This CDR3 has 15 residues. The V gene end was trimmed by 6 bases and the J gene end by 9 bases; junction bases not matched to a gene: 8. The CDR3 region is CASSPRTSGSGEQFF. For the CDR3, the DNA is TGTGCCAGCAGCCCACGGACTAGCGGGAGTGGTGAGCAGTTCTTC.

The chain couples TRBV29-1 to TRBJ1-1, with TRBD1 identical over 9 bases. Trimming took 6 bases from V and 1 from J; bases not matched to a gene: 3. The CDR3 runs to 13 residues. CDR1 SQVTM and CDR2 ANQGSEA come from the germline V gene. CDR3 nucleotide sequence: TGCAGCGTGGCGGGACAGGGGAACACTGAAGCTTTCTTT. This translates into CSVAGQGNTEAFF.

V and J are TRBV9 and TRBJ1-4; the match to TRBD1 covers 7 bases. Germline V gene lookup returns CDR1 SGDLS and CDR2 YYNGEE. V shed 4 bases and J 7 bases; nucleotides not matched to a gene: 10. This CDR3 has 15 residues. The CDR3: CASSSGGGSGEKLFF. As DNA, the CDR3 is TGTGCCAGCAGCTCTGGAGGGGGCTCGGGTGAAAAACTGTTTTTT.

V gene TRBV19 combines with J gene TRBJ2-7; D ambiguous. The CDR3 runs 13 residues. V lost 3 bases and J 4 bases, leaving 10 bases between the germline ends. Germline V gene data show CDR1 as LNHDA and CDR2 as SQIVND (reference sequence). In DNA, the CDR3 is TGTGCCAGTAGTATTACTGCCGGATACGAGCAGTACTTC. This codes for CASSITAGYEQYF.

This chain connects TRBV6-5 to TRBJ1-2; TRBD1 agrees at 7 bases. Germline CDR1 and CDR2: MNHEY and SVGAGI. The trim removed 1 base at V and 4 bases at J, leaving 0 bases unmatched. The CDR3 consists of 13 residues. CDR3 sequence: CASSYYRGYGYTF. The CDR3 bases are TGTGCCAGCAGTTACTACAGGGGCTATGGCTACACCTTC.

The chain employs TRBV19 and TRBJ2-1; D tentatively reads TRBD1 or TRBD2 (5 bases each). Germline V gene data show CDR1 as LNHDA and CDR2 as SQIVND (reference sequence). The CDR3 extends over 11 amino acids. V was pared by 5 bases and J by 9 bases, with 8 bases between. The CDR3 protein is CASSGDREQFF. CDR3 in DNA: TGTGCCAGTAGTGGGGACCGTGAGCAGTTCTTC.

CDR3 region: CSARTAAGEQFF. The CDR3 DNA reads as TGCAGTGCTAGGACGGCGGCGGGCGAGCAGTTCTTC. The J gene is TRBJ2-1, the V gene TRBV20-1; D might be TRBD2 (5 bases). CDR1 is DFQATT, CDR2 SNEGSKA, per germline (reference sequence). This CDR3 is 12 amino acids long. The V and J ends lost 3 bases and 10 bases respectively, with 13 bases between them.

This rearrangement joins TRBV30 to TRBJ2-1; 10 bases map to TRBD2. The CDR3 runs to 16 residues. V lost 0 bases, J lost 3 bases, and 5 bases stayed unmatched. Germline V gene sequence: CDR1 GTSNPN, CDR2 SVGIG (reference sequence). The CDR3 region is CAWSVGLAEYYNEQFF. CDR3 nucleotide sequence: TGTGCCTGGAGTGTCGGACTAGCGGAATACTACAATGAGCAGTTCTTC.

V usage is TRBV4-1 and J usage is TRBJ2-1; no clear D. Germline CDR1 is MGHRA and CDR2 is YSYEKL. V lost 0 bases and J lost 9, with 6 bases in between. This CDR3 comprises 12 residues. The CDR3 sequence is CASSQEGLEQFF. The CDR3 bases are TGCGCCAGCAGCCAAGAGGGCCTTGAGCAGTTCTTC.

The chain has TRBV5-6 and TRBJ2-7, with D possibly matching TRBD2 (6 bases). CDR3 length: 15 amino acids. Deletions cut 0 bases from V and 4 bases from J, with 14 bases between. From germline, CDR1 is SGHDT and CDR2 YYEEEE. As DNA, the CDR3 is TGTGCCAGCAGCTTGGACCGGGAGAGAGGTTACGAGCAGTACTTC. It encodes CASSLDRERGYEQYF.

The chain has TRBV7-2 and TRBJ2-4, with 9 bases identical to TRBD1. CDR3 length: 14 amino acids. Losses at the gene ends were 5 bases for V and 6 bases for J; bases not matched to a gene: 5. CDR1 SGHTA and CDR2 FQGNSA come from the germline V gene. As DNA, the CDR3 is TGTGCCAGCAGCGAAGGACAGGGGCCAAACATTCAGTACTTC. Its translation: CASSEGQGPNIQYF.

This chain connects TRBV29-1 to TRBJ1-1, with 10 bases fitting TRBD1. V lost 7 bases, J lost 3 bases, and 5 bases stayed unmatched. Germline V lookup: CDR1 SQVTM, CDR2 ANQGSEA. This CDR3 has 13 amino acids. CDR3 sequence reads: CSGRTGGYTEAFF. CDR3 nucleotide sequence: TGCAGCGGGCGGACAGGGGGGTACACTGAAGCTTTCTTT.

The chain has TRBV10-3 and TRBJ1-1; TRBD1 matches at 9 bases. The V and J ends lost 7 bases and 11 bases, in that order; junction bases with no gene match: 8. CDR3 length: 12 amino acids. Germline CDR1 is ENHRY and CDR2 is SYGVKD. CDR3 protein: CAITSGTGKAFF. CDR3 nucleotides: TGTGCCATCACCTCCGGGACAGGGAAGGCTTTCTTT.

This chain joins TRBV13 and TRBJ2-7; D may be TRBD2 (6 bases). The ends were cut back, 6 bases at V and 3 bases at J, with 12 bases in the middle. The germline CDR1 and CDR2 sequences are PRHDT and FYEKMQ (reference sequence). The CDR3 consists of 13 residues. The CDR3 protein is CASSGGLNYEQYF. CDR3 nucleotides: TGTGCCAGCAGTGGAGGGTTGAACTACGAGCAGTACTTC.